This TCR beta chain was recorded in a study of Ad26.COV2.S vaccination and SARS-CoV-2 variants. The ends were cut back, 6 bases at V and 4 bases at J, with 10 bases in the middle. Germline-derived CDR1 and CDR2 are SGHTA and FQGNSA. The CDR3 runs to 13 residues. Sequencing used immunoSEQ multiplex PCR; TCRdb keeps in-frame clones, though not all of them. Here the sample spans roughly 140,000 clones, about nine tenths being singletons. Overall study results and limits: It was reported that spike-specific CD8+ and CD4+ T cell responses were substantially broad after vaccination. Recipients of vaccine and of placebo showed similar breadth of their non-spike TCR repertoires. Those who received the vaccine showed greater spike-specific TCR breadth than those given placebo. The TCR breadth and depth analyses may have produced an underestimate of total T cell responses.

Comment on this clone: Its cognate antigen is unknown.

This chain uses TRBV7-2 with TRBJ1-5; no definite D call. The sequencing used peripheral blood, collected after recovery from COVID-19. The TCR was taken from a human donor who had recovered from COVID-19. The CDR3 DNA is TGTGCCAGCAGTTACGAGAGGAATCAGCCCCAGCATTTT. Protein sequence: CASSYERNQPQHF.